This T cell receptor (beta chain) was identified in a study of identical twins. Study-level points and caveats: Abundant cord blood beta clonotypes carried fewer insertions; memory repertoires showed none. Instead of following the same donors, the conclusions were based on cross-sectional statistical analysis.

Concerning this clonotype itself: The antigen remains undetermined.

TCRdb used MiXCR to reprocess the 5' RACE reads, holding one entry per CDR3 protein. The repertoire holds roughly 250,000 distinct CDR3 sequences, with approximately 7.3% as singletons. Germline lookup yields CDR1 MNHEY and CDR2 SVGAGI. Trimming shortened V by 0 bases and J by 1 base, and 9 bases separated the two germline ends. CDR3 size: 15 residues. The same data also went into a second study, on yellow fever vaccine responses in identical twins.

The specimen sequenced was CD8+ T cells sorted from blood. The chain is built from TRBV6-5 and TRBJ2-5; the D is unclear. The sequence was collected from a woman between 18 and 29 years old in good health. Here the CDR3 reads CASSYSPGVQETQYF. The DNA of the CDR3 is TGTGCCAGCAGTTACTCTCCGGGTGTCCAAGAGACCCAGTACTTC.